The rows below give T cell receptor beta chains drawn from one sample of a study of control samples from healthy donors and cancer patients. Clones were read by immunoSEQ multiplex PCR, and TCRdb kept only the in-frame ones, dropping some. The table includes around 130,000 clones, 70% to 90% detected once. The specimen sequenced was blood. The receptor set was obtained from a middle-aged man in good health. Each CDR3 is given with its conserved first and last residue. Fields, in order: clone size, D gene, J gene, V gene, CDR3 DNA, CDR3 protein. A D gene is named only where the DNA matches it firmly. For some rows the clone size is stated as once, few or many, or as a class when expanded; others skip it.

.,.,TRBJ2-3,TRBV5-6,TGTGCCAGCGGAAAAGTGGCGGGACCTAGTCCTGGTACGCAGTATTTT,CASGKVAGPSPGTQYF
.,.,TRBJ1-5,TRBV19,TGTGCCAGTAGTCCGGGCCTCAGTCATGGGCCCCAGCATTTT,CASSPGLSHGPQHF
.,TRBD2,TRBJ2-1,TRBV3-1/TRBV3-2,TGTGCCAGCGGGCGAGCGGGGGGCTCCTACAATGAGCAGTTCTTC,CASGRAGGSYNEQFF
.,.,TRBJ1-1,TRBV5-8,TGTGCCAGCAGCTTGGCCGTGGTGAACACTGAAGCTTTCTTT,CASSLAVVNTEAFF
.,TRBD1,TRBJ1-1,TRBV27,TGTGCCAGTTGGACAGGGGGCTCTCAAGCTTTCTTT,CASWTGGSQAFF
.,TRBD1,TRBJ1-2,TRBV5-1,TGCGCCAGCAGATCTTCGGACAGGTGGGGCTATGGCTACACCTTC,CASRSSDRWGYGYTF
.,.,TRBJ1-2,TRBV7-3,TGTGCCAGCAGCTTAACGTTCCCCCCCTCCGAGGGCTACACCTTC,CASSLTFPPSEGYTF
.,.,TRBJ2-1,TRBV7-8,TGTGCCAGCAGCCCCAGAATCTTC,CASSPRIF
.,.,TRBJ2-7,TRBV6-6,TGTGCCAGCAGTCCAGGGTTGGGTTACGAGCAGTACTTC,CASSPGLGYEQYF
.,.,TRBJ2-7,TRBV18,TGTGCCAGCTCACGAATTCCGGGACAAGCCTACGAGCAGTACTTC,CASSRIPGQAYEQYF
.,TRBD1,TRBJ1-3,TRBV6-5,TGTGCCAGCAGGCGGGACAGGACCTCTGGAAACACCATATATTTT,CASRRDRTSGNTIYF
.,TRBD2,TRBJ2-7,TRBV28,TGTGCCAGCACGCTAGCAGGAGCGGGGGGGTTACGCGAGCAGTACTTC,CASTLAGAGGLREQYF
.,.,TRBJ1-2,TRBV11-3,TGTGCCAGCAGCTTAGGAGACTATGGCTACACCTTC,CASSLGDYGYTF
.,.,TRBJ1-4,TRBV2,TGTGCCAGCGATCGGGCAACTAATGAAAAACTGTTTTTT,CASDRATNEKLFF
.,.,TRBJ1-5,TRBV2,TGTGCCAGCAATCGGGGTAATAGTGATCAGCCCCAGCATTTT,CASNRGNSDQPQHF
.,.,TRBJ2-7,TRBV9,TGTGCCAGCAGCGTAGGGGGGGGCCTCTCCTACGAGCAGTACTTC,CASSVGGGLSYEQYF
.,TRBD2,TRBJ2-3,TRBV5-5,TGTGCCAGCAGCCCCGGGAGGGGGGGGGCGGCGGATACGCAGTATTTT,CASSPGRGGAADTQYF
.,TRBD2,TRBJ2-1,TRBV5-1,TGCGCCAGCAGCTTATCTGGCGGGGGCTACAATGAGCAGTTCTTC,CASSLSGGGYNEQFF
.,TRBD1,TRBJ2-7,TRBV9,TGTGCCAGCAGCGAAACCGGGACAGAGTACGAGCAGTACTTC,CASSETGTEYEQYF
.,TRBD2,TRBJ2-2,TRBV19,TGTGCCAGTAGTCCCGGGCTAGCGGGGGGAGAAGGGACGAACACCGGGGAGCTGTTTTTT,CASSPGLAGGEGTNTGELFF
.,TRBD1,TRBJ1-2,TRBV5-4,TGTGCCAGCAGCTTCGCACCCCAAGGGGGCGGCGGGGATGGCTACACCTTC,CASSFAPQGGGGDGYTF
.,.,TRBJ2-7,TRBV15,TGTGCCACCAGCAACACACCCGTGGAGGGTTTCTACGAGCAGTACTTC,CATSNTPVEGFYEQYF
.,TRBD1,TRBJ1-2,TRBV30,TGTGCCTGGAGAGACGGACAGGGACATGGCTACACCTTC,CAWRDGQGHGYTF
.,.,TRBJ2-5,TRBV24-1,TGTGCCACCAGTGAAACCACCGGGACTCGAGAGACCCAGTACTTC,CATSETTGTRETQYF
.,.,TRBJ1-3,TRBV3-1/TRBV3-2,TGTGCCAGCAGCCAAGATGAGGGTTACGGAAACACCATATATTTT,CASSQDEGYGNTIYF
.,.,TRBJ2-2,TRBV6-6,TGTGCCAGCAGTTACGCCATCGGGGAGCTGTTTTTT,CASSYAIGELFF
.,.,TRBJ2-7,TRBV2,TGTGCCAGCAGTGAAGCGGTGGCAGGGAGCTCCTACGAGCAGTACTTC,CASSEAVAGSSYEQYF
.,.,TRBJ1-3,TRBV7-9,TGTGCCAGCAGCTGGGTTGCTGGAAACACCATATATTTT,CASSWVAGNTIYF
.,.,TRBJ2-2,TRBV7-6,TGTGCCAGCAGCTTAGCGGTAGCCGGGGAGCTGTTTTTT,CASSLAVAGELFF
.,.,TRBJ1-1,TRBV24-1,TGTGCCACCAGTGACTCTGGTAGCCCTGAAGCTTTCTTT,CATSDSGSPEAFF
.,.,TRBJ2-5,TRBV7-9,TGTGCCAGTGGGGGTTGGGAGACCCAGTACTTC,CASGGWETQYF
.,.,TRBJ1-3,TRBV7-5,TGTGTCAGAACCTCGGGGAGATCTGGAAACACCATATATTTT,CVRTSGRSGNTIYF
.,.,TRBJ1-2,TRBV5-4,TGTGCCAGCAGCCCCCGTGGGACACATGGCTACACCTTC,CASSPRGTHGYTF
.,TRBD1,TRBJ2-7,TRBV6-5,TGTGCCAGCAGTAGGACAGGCCGGGCTTTGGGCGAGCAGTACTTC,CASSRTGRALGEQYF
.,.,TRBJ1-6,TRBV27,TGTGCCAGCAGTTTAGGCAGGTCTAATTCACCCCTCCACTTT,CASSLGRSNSPLHF
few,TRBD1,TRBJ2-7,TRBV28,TGTGCCAGCAGTCCACGCCCCGGGACAGGGGGATCCTACGAGCAGTACTTC,CASSPRPGTGGSYEQYF
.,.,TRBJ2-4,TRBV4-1,TGCGCCAGCAGCCAATCTTACAGGGGACTCCTTGCCATTCAGTACTTC,CASSQSYRGLLAIQYF
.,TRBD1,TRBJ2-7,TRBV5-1,TGCGCCAGCAGCTTGTTGAGTCTGGGGACAGGGGGCTACGAGCAGTACTTC,CASSLLSLGTGGYEQYF
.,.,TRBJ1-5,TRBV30,TGTGCCTGGGGGCGAGGGGGGGCAAGGCAGCCCCAGCATTTT,CAWGRGGARQPQHF